Listed here is a single TCR beta chain. In the study's own analysis: Nucleated cell counts were estimated from reference gene primer amplification. Generated by immunoSEQ multiplex PCR, the TCRdb table keeps only in-frame clones and is missing some. The V and J calls and clone size come from that table; D and trimming were worked out from the DNA. The sample yields about 250,000 clones, about 89% seen once. This sample stems from a study of blood T cell repertoires in COVID-19. About the study: Acute and convalescent COVID-19 samples came from the United States, Italy and Spain.

This CDR3 has 14 amino acids. J gave up 0 bases and V 4 bases, and 3 bases lay outside the gene matches. CDR1 and CDR2 from the germline V gene are SGHRS and YFSETQ. Study members were between roughly 18 and 100 years old and lived in 20 to 30 US regions. Sequences were obtained from PBMCs or T cells enriched from blood (not recorded which). The rearrangement links TRBV5-1 to TRBJ2-5; 7 positions agree with TRBD1. The sequence was obtained from a man aged 40-50 years who had recovered from COVID-19. In DNA, the CDR3 is TGCGCCAGCAGCGCGGACAGGAACCAAGAGACCCAGTACTTC. This translates into CASSADRNQETQYF.